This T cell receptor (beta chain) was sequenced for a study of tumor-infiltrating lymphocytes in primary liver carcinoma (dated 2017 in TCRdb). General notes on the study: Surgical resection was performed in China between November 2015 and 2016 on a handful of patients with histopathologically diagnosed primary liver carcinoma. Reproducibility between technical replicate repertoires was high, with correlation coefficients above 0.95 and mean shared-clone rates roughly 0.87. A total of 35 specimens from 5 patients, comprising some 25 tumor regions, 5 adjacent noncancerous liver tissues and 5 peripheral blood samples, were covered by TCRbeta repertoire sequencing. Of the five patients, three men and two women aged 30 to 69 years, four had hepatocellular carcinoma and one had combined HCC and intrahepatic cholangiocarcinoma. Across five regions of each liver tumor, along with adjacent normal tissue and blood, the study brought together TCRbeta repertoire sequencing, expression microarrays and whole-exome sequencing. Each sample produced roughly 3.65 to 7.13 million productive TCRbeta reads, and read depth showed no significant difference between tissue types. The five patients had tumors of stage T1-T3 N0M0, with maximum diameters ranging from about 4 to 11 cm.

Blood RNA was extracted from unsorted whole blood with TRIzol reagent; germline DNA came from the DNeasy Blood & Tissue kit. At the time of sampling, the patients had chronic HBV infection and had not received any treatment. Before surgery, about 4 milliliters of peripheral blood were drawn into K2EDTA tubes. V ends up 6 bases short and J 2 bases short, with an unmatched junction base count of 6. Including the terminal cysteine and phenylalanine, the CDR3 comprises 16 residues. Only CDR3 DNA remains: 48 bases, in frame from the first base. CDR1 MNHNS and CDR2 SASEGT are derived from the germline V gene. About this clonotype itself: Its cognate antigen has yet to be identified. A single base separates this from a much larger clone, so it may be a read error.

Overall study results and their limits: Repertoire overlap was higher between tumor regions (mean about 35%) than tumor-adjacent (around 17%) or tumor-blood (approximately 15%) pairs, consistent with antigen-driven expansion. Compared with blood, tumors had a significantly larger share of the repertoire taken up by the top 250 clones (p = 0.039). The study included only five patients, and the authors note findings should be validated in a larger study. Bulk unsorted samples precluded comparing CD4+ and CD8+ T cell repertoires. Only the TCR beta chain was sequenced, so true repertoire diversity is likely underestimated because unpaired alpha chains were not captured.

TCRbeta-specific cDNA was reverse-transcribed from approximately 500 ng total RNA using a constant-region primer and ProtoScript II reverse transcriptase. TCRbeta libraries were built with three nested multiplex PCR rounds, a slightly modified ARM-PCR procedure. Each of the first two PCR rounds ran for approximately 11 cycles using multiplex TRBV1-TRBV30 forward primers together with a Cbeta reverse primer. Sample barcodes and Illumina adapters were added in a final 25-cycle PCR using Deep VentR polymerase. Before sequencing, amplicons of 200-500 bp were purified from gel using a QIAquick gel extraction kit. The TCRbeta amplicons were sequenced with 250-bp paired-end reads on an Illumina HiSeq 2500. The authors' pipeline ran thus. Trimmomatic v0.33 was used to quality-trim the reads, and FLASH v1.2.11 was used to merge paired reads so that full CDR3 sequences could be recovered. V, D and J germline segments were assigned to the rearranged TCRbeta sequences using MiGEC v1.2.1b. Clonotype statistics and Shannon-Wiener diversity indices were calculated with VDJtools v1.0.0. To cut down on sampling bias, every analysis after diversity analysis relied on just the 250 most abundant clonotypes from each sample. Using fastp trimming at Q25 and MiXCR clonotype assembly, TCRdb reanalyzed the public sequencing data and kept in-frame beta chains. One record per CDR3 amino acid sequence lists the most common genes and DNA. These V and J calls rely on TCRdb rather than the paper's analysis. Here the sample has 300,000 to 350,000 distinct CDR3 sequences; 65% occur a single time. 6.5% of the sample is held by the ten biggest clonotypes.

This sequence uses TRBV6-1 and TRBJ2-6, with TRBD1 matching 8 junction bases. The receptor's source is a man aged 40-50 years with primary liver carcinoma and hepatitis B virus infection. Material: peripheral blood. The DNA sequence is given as TGTGCCAGCAGACCCAACAGGGGGGCTGGGGCCAACGTCCTGACTTTC. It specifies CASRPNRGAGANVLTF.